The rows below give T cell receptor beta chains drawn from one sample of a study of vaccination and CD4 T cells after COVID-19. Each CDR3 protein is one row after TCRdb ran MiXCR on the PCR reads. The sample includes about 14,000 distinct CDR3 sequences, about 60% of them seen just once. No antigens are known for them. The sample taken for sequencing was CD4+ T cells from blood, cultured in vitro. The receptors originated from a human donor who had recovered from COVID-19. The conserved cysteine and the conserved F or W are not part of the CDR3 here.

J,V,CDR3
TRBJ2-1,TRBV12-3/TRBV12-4,ASTHVRTGSNEQF
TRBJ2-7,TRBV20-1,SARVRTSGSLYEQY
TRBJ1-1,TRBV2,ATKVMGTEAF
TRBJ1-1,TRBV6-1,ASSPKQGVEAF
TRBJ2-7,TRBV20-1,SASQRVKAEQY
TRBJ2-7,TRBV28,ASSPGDFQVTSYEQY
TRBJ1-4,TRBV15,ATSRDGDFLGEKLF
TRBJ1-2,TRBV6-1,ASSGTGFYGYT
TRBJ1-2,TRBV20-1,SARDTAAGTTLNGYT
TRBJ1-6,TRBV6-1,ASSLSLSGGNSPLH
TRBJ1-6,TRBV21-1,ASSNDSYNSPLH
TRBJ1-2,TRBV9,ASSASPASGYGYT
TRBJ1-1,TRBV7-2,ASSLSRGHTEAF
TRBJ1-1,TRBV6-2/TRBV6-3,ASSYGVYIMNTEAF
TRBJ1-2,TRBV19,ASSSPGHNYGYT
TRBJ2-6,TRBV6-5,ASSFGATGANVLT
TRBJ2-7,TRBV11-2,ASSSAPGTGSYEQY
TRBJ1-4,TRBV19,ASSITREEKLF
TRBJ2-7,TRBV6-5,ASSYSWGGRTYEQY
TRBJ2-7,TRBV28,ASSLVGGQYEQY
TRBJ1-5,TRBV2,ASSDSIINQPQH
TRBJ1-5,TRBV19,ASSIGGSNQPQH
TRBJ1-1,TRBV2,ASSEARAGKAF
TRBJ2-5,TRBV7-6,ASSLGRTSGGQETQY
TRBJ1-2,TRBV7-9,ASSLSPDRDASYGYT
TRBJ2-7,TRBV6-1,ASTRQGGSYEQY